Below, one T cell receptor (beta chain) is given with its context. Its antigen is not known. MiXCR was run by TCRdb on the 5' RACE reads, yielding one entry per CDR3 protein. The data show 60,000 to 65,000 distinct CDR3 sequences, less than 9.5% seen once. V shed 3 bases and J 6 bases; nucleotides not matched to a gene: 8. CDR3 size: 15 residues. From germline, CDR1 is SGHAT and CDR2 FQNNGV. The data are from a study of T-cell memory formation after mild COVID-19. General study findings and limits: CD4+ contracting clones lay mainly in CM and EM, CD8+ ones in EMRA. The second-wave clones peaking on day 37 were not confirmed as SARS-CoV-2-specific.

The sequencing input was PBMCs or a T cell subset sorted from them (not recorded which). This chain links TRBV11-2 with TRBJ2-3; 8 bases align to TRBD2. The receptor was isolated from a man aged 18 to 30 who had mild COVID-19 (a few samples of this study predate the infection). Cell type and time point are not known. CDR3 coding DNA: TGTGCCAGCAGCTTCGCCGGGACTAGAGGTGATACGCAGTATTTT. It yields the protein CASSFAGTRGDTQYF.